The next 19 T cell receptor beta chains were all read from a single sample in a study of blood T cell repertoires in COVID-19 (TCRdb year 2020). The library was obtained by the immunoSEQ multiplex PCR assay. This is the immuneACCESS table as TCRdb keeps it, with only in-frame sequences that have V and J called. A part of the clones is gone; compared with another copy, unresolved V genes explain less than half, and the rest is unexplained. This sample has 250,000 to 300,000 clones in its table, and about 88% of those were observed once. Over 5% of the sample lies in the top ten. Sequencing used peripheral blood. These receptors were collected from a woman in her fifties or sixties with COVID-19, enrolled during active disease.

The chain couples TRBV18 to TRBJ1-1, with 8 bases aligning to TRBD1. Looked up from germline, CDR1 is KGHSH and CDR2 is LQKENI. Trimming cost V 6 bases and J 1 base; bases outside gene matches: 13. CDR3 length equals 17 residues. CDR3 sequence reads: CASSHYPGQVENTEAFF. The CDR3 DNA follows: TGTGCCAGCTCTCATTATCCGGGACAGGTGGAGAACACTGAAGCTTTCTTT. Full variable domain (missing parts from reference TRBV18 and TRBJ1-1): NAGVMQNPRHLVRRRGQEARLRCSPMKGHSHVYWYRQLPEEGLKFMVYLQKENIIDESGMPKERFSAEFPKEGPSILRIQQVVRGDSAAYFCASSHYPGQVENTEAFFGQGTRLTVV.

The chain has TRBV5-1 and TRBJ1-2; tentative D call: TRBD1 (5 bases). Germline V gene sequence: CDR1 SGHRS, CDR2 YFSETQ. V was pared by 4 bases and J by 1 base, with 11 bases between. CDR3 length equals 14 residues. The CDR3 bases are TGCGCCAGCAGCCAAGCGGGGGTTAACTATGGCTACACCTTC. Translated, it gives CASSQAGVNYGYTF.

This chain's CDR3 is CASSQDRGTGVETQYF. Written as DNA, the CDR3 is TGCGCCAGCAGCCAAGATCGGGGGACAGGGGTAGAGACCCAGTACTTC. The chain combines TRBV4-1 with TRBJ2-5; 10 positions match TRBD1. With 0 bases clipped from V and 4 bases from J, the junction kept 5 bases outside the gene matches. Germline CDR1 reads MGHRA; CDR2 reads YSYEKL. The CDR3 sequence is 16 residues long.

The chain uses TRBV7-9 and TRBJ1-4; tentative D call: TRBD1 (5 bases). Looked up from germline, CDR1 is SEHNR and CDR2 is FQNEAQ (reference sequence). This CDR3 has 13 residues. Trimming stripped 5 bases from V and 4 bases from J, with 8 bases between. The CDR3 spells CASSPRGNEKLFF. The CDR3 DNA is TGTGCCAGCAGCCCAAGGGGTAATGAAAAACTGTTTTTT.

V gene TRBV28 combines with J gene TRBJ2-7, with a weak D call TRBD2 (6 bases). Germline CDR1 MDHEN, CDR2 SYDVKM. The CDR3 length is 13 residues. The ends were cut back, 8 bases at V and 6 bases at J, with 17 bases in the middle. The CDR3: CASGPWAGGEQYF. As DNA, the CDR3 is TGTGCCAGCGGCCCCTGGGCCGGGGGCGAGCAGTACTTC.

This sequence joins TRBV29-1 and TRBJ1-1, with D uncertain. This CDR3 is 11 amino acids long. V lost 1 base and J 6 bases, leaving 6 bases between the germline ends. CDR1 SQVTM and CDR2 ANQGSEA come from the germline V gene. DNA for the CDR3: TGCAGCGTTGAAGGAGATTCTGAAGCTTTCTTT. Protein: CSVEGDSEAFF. Complete variable domain (other parts from reference TRBV29-1 and TRBJ1-1): SAVISQKPSRDICQRGTSLTIQCQVDSQVTMMFWYRQQPGQSLTLIATANQGSEATYESGFVIDKFPISRPNLTFSTLTVSNMSPEDSSIYLCSVEGDSEAFFGQGTRLTVV.

The chain has TRBV5-1 and TRBJ2-1, with 8 bases lining up with TRBD2. Germline CDR1 is SGHRS and CDR2 is YFSETQ. The ends lost 0 bases at V and 10 bases at J; junction bases unmatched: 9. This CDR3 has 15 residues. CDR3 amino acids: CASSLEGGRLREQFF. The CDR3 coding sequence is TGCGCCAGCAGCTTGGAGGGCGGGAGGCTGAGGGAGCAGTTCTTC.

The chain recombines TRBV6-5 with TRBJ1-4, with D perhaps TRBD1 (6 bases). The CDR3 has 14 residues. V was shortened by 5 bases and J by 3 bases, with 10 bases between the two germline ends. CDR1 and CDR2 from the germline V gene are MNHEY and SVGAGI. The CDR3 nucleotides are TGTGCCAGCAGTCGGGGGGCGGCTAATGAAAAACTGTTTTTT. Protein: CASSRGAANEKLFF.

This clone was counted once. The rearrangement links TRBV5-4 to TRBJ1-1; unclear D gene. The germline gives CDR1 SGHNT, CDR2 YYREEE (reference sequence). The CDR3 consists of 14 residues. V lost 0 bases and J 1 base, leaving 7 bases between the germline ends. CDR3 in amino acids: CASSLGHKNTEAFF. The CDR3 DNA reads TGTGCCAGCAGCTTGGGACACAAGAACACTGAAGCTTTCTTT. Drawing the rest from reference TRBV5-4 and TRBJ1-1, the complete variable domain is ETGVTQSPTHLIKTRGQQVTLRCSSQSGHNTVSWYQQALGQGPQFIFQYYREEENGRGNFPPRFSGLQFPNYSSELNVNALELDDSALYLCASSLGHKNTEAFFGQGTRLTVV.

This chain uses TRBV6-2 or TRBV6-3 with TRBJ1-1; D gene ambiguous. V was pared by 2 bases and J by 3 bases, with 7 bases between. Germline CDR1 reads MNHEY; CDR2 reads SVGEGT. The length of the CDR3 is 13 residues. The CDR3 coding sequence is TGTGCCAGCAGTTACGGCGGGGACACTGAAGCTTTCTTT. Encoded protein: CASSYGGDTEAFF.

The chain carries TRBV7-9 and TRBJ2-3; the D is unclear. V shed 1 base and J shed 1 base, with 9 bases lying between them. CDR3 length equals 15 residues. From germline, CDR1 is SEHNR and CDR2 FQNEAQ (reference sequence). CDR3 region: CASSLVSGRTDTQYF. In DNA, the CDR3 is TGTGCCAGCAGCTTAGTGAGTGGTCGCACAGATACGCAGTATTTT.

The chain combines TRBV11-2 with TRBJ1-2, with 8 bases lining up with TRBD1. The CDR3 contains 15 residues. J was trimmed by 4 bases and V by 5 bases; bases with no gene match: 9. The germline gives CDR1 SGHAT, CDR2 FQNNGV. CDR3 sequence reads: CASSPGGQGSYGYTF. The CDR3 coding sequence is TGTGCCAGCAGCCCTGGTGGACAGGGATCCTATGGCTACACCTTC.

This rearrangement joins TRBV7-9 to TRBJ2-1; 11 nucleotides agree with TRBD2. V was clipped by 2 bases and J by 8 bases; unmatched bases: 8. Germline values: CDR1 SEHNR, CDR2 FQNEAQ (reference sequence). CDR3 length equals 16 residues. CDR3 amino acids: CASSLSQLAGVHEQFF. For the CDR3, the DNA is TGTGCCAGCAGCTTATCCCAACTAGCGGGAGTACATGAGCAGTTCTTC.

This chain connects TRBV28 to TRBJ2-7, with D uncertain. CDR3 size: 14 residues. The germline V and J ends were trimmed by 8 bases and 6 bases, with 20 bases remaining between them. Germline values: CDR1 MDHEN, CDR2 SYDVKM. The chain's CDR3 is CASGFGGQVSEQYF. DNA for the CDR3: TGTGCCAGCGGCTTCGGTGGGCAGGTATCCGAGCAGTACTTC.

This clone was detected a few times. The chain links TRBV7-8 to TRBJ2-1, with D perhaps TRBD2 (6 bases). Germline V gene sequence: CDR1 SGHVS, CDR2 FQNEAQ. Between the trimmed V and J ends, which lost 1 base and 2 bases, there was a span of 12 bases. This CDR3 spans 16 amino acids. CDR3 protein: CASSLVGGTAYNEQFF. CDR3 nucleotides: TGTGCCAGCAGCTTAGTAGGAGGGACTGCCTACAATGAGCAGTTCTTC.

The rearrangement links TRBV6-7 to TRBJ2-3; TRBD2 is a possible D gene (5 bases). TRBV6-7 is given ORF status, its function remaining uncertain. V was cut by 6 bases and J by 7 bases, with 11 bases left in between. This CDR3 comprises 12 residues. The CDR3 coding sequence is TGTGCCAGCAGCCCCCCGGGGAATACGCAGTATTTT. Translated, it gives CASSPPGNTQYF.

The chain employs TRBV11-2 and TRBJ2-1; TRBD2 agrees at 8 bases. The ends lost 0 bases at V and 13 bases at J; junction bases unmatched: 8. The CDR3 runs to 14 residues. The germline gives CDR1 SGHAT, CDR2 FQNNGV. CDR3 amino acids: CASSLDESLAGQFF. The CDR3 DNA reads TGTGCCAGCAGCTTAGACGAGAGTCTAGCGGGCCAGTTCTTC.

The V gene is TRBV19, the J gene TRBJ2-2; 8 nucleotides align to TRBD1. After removal of 6 bases from V and 1 base from J, the junction contained 4 bases not matched to a gene. The CDR3 covers 15 residues. CDR1 and CDR2 from the germline V gene are LNHDA and SQIVND (reference sequence). The CDR3 loop is CASSRTGWNTGELFF. In DNA, the CDR3 is TGTGCCAGTAGCCGGACAGGGTGGAACACCGGGGAGCTGTTTTTT.

This rearrangement joins TRBV4-2 to TRBJ2-5, with D tentatively TRBD2 (5 bases). CDR1 and CDR2 (germline): LGHNA, YNFKEQ. The CDR3 sequence is 15 residues long. The germline V and J ends were trimmed by 3 bases and 2 bases, with 13 bases remaining between them. CDR3: CASSHGQDLQETQYF. The CDR3 bases are TGTGCCAGCAGCCATGGGCAGGACTTACAAGAGACCCAGTACTTC.